The TCR beta chain under discussion was sequenced for a study of cytomegalovirus exposure and HLA in healthy donors. Study-level results: In a later analysis, at a false discovery rate of 0.05, about 17,000 TCR beta sequences matched HLA alleles. Later work found that TCR association rates differed between HLA loci; DRB1 had the most and HLA-C the fewest. By a later analysis, the bulk of CMV-associated TCR beta chains appeared HLA-restricted.

A multiplex PCR was run with 60 Vbeta primers and 13 Jbeta primers. Data came from immunoSEQ multiplex PCR; TCRdb stores just in-frame clones and leaves some out. This repertoire shows more than 85,000 clones, 65% to 90% found once; its top ten account for less than 1.5%. Germline CDR1 reads MNHEY; CDR2 reads SMNVEV (reference sequence). CDR3 length equals 13 residues. Trimming cost V 7 bases and J 6 bases, with 13 bases left between them. Concerning this clone itself: Its antigen remains unidentified.

The TCR sequence derives from a woman between 18 and 29 years old in good health and CMV-seronegative. Sequenced input: PBMCs. This chain uses TRBV27 with TRBJ2-1; no reliable D call. The CDR3 DNA sequence: TGTGCCAGCACCCCAACATTCGCCAATGAGCAGTTCTTC. This codes for CASTPTFANEQFF.